This T cell receptor (beta chain) was recovered during a study of memory CD4+ T cells and cytomegalovirus serostatus. Single viable CD3+CD4+CD8-CD45RO+ cells were sorted as the memory CD4+ T cells. Original processing notes: Out-of-frame sequences were removed, leaving 2,204,828 distinct TCRbeta sequences. Sequencing used immunoSEQ multiplex PCR; TCRdb keeps in-frame clones, though not all of them. That table is the source of V, J and clone size, and D and trimming were worked out from the DNA. The sample lists approximately 50,000 clones; over 65% were seen once. Germline assignment: CDR1 SGHNT and CDR2 YENEEA. The CDR3 is 16 amino acids. Trimming took 5 bases from V and 6 from J; bases not matched to a gene: 10.

The material sequenced was memory CD4+ T cells from blood. This receptor was obtained from an adult in good health and CMV-seropositive. V and J are TRBV11-3 and TRBJ2-1; 10 bases are shared with TRBD2. The CDR3 nucleotides read TGTGCCAGCAGCCCTCGAGCGGGAGGGTCTCCCAATGAGCAGTTCTTC. This translates into CASSPRAGGSPNEQFF.